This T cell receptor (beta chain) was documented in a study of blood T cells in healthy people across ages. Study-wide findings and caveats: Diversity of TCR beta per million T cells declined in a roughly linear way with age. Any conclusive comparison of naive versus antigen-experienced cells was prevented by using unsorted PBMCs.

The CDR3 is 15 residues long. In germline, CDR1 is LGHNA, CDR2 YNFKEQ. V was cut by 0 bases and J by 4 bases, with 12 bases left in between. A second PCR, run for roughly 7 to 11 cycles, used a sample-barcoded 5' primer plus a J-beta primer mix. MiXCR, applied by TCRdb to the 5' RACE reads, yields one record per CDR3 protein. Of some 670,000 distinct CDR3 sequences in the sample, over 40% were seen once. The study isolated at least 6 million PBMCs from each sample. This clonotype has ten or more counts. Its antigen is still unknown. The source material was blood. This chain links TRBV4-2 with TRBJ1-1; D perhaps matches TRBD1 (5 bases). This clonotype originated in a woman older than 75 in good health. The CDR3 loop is CASSQERGSSTEAFF. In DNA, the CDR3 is TGTGCCAGCAGCCAAGAGAGGGGAAGTAGCACTGAAGCTTTCTTT.